This entry lists 16 T cell receptor beta chains sequenced from one sample in a study of T cells in Graves' hyperthyroidism and ophthalmopathy. The source material, RNA transcripts, was used to amplify TCR beta CDR3 regions. Researchers ran a first-round RT-PCR on the TCR CDR3 using the HTBI primer set. TCRdb re-derived calls from the multiplex PCR reads in MiXCR, one entry per CDR3 protein. The table shows about 740,000 distinct CDR3 sequences, with 11% to 15% occurring only once. Sequenced input: blood. These receptors came from a woman between 18 and 29 years old with Graves' hyperthyroidism.

This clonotype came up many times. V is TRBV20-1 and J is TRBJ1-5, with 7 positions matching TRBD1. The V gene's germline CDR1 is DFQATT and CDR2 SNEGSKA (reference sequence). J gave up 4 bases and V 5 bases, and 8 bases lay outside the gene matches. CDR3 size: 14 residues. The DNA for the CDR3 is TGCAGTGCTCCCAAAGGGGGCGCGAATCAGCCCCAGCATTTT. This codes for CSAPKGGANQPQHF.

The V and J genes are TRBV20-1 and TRBJ2-5, with TRBD2 matching 9 bases. Germline CDR1 is DFQATT and CDR2 is SNEGSKA (reference sequence). V trimming: 4 bases; J trimming: 5 bases; junction bases outside the gene matches: 5. CDR3 length: 13 residues. The CDR3 sequence is CSAISGSQETQYF. For the CDR3, the DNA is TGCAGTGCTATTAGCGGGAGCCAGGAGACCCAGTACTTC.

This clonotype occurred many times. The genes are TRBV2 and TRBJ2-7; possible D gene TRBD2, 6 bases. CDR1 SNHLY and CDR2 FYNNEI come from the germline V gene. This CDR3 has 15 residues. V lost 6 bases and J lost 5, with 20 bases in between. CDR3 DNA sequence: TGTGCCAGCAGCGACGGACTATCAGGACTGGACGAGCAGTACTTC. It translates to CASSDGLSGLDEQYF. The full variable domain, in which reference TRBV2 and TRBJ2-7 provide the parts outside the CDR3, is EPEVTQTPSHQVTQMGQEVILRCVPISNHLYFYWYRQILGQKVEFLVSFYNNEISEKSEIFDDQFSVERPDGSNFTLKIRSTKLEDSAMYFCASSDGLSGLDEQYFGPGTRLTVT.

This clonotype has a handful of counts. The chain combines TRBV6-1 with TRBJ1-3; D call uncertain. Germline CDR1 reads MNHNS; CDR2 reads SASEGT. Trimming shortened V by 4 bases and J by 4 bases, and 17 bases separated the two germline ends. This CDR3 is 16 amino acids long. Here the CDR3 DNA reads TGTGCCAGCAGTGCCACCTCGGGTCTACTGGGAAACACCATATATTTT. It specifies CASSATSGLLGNTIYF.

The chain combines TRBV12-3 or TRBV12-4 with TRBJ2-7; tentative D call: TRBD2 (5 bases). TRBJ2-1 matches the DNA end more closely, so the J call is doubtful. There are 14 residues in the CDR3. In DNA form, the CDR3 reads TGTGCCAGCAGCTCCGCCAGCGGAGCCTACGAGCAGTTCTTC. It yields the protein CASSSASGAYEQFF.

This clonotype appeared many times. V is TRBV3-1 and J is TRBJ1-5; D unresolved. Deletions cut 3 bases from V and 0 bases from J, with 9 bases between. Germline V gene lookup returns CDR1 LGHDT and CDR2 YNNKEL (reference sequence). The CDR3 totals 15 residues. CDR3 sequence (DNA): TGTGCCAGCAGCCAGGGCACAGATAGCAATCAGCCCCAGCATTTT. Translation gives CASSQGTDSNQPQHF.

In this sample, this clonotype turned up a few times. V usage is TRBV27 and J usage is TRBJ2-5; D is uncertain. V was shortened by 6 bases and J by 9 bases, with 17 bases between the two germline ends. CDR1 is MNHEY and CDR2 is SMNVEV in the germline V gene (reference sequence). The CDR3 is 13 amino acids. As DNA, the CDR3 is TGTGCCAGCAGGCCGGGCACGGGTGGGGCCCAGTACTTC. It is translated as CASRPGTGGAQYF.

This clonotype was seen repeatedly, ten times or more. The chain is built from TRBV3-1 and TRBJ1-1, with a tentative D call TRBD1 (6 bases). Germline V gene data show CDR1 as LGHDT and CDR2 as YNNKEL (reference sequence). Trimming pared 4 bases from V and 4 bases from J, leaving 13 bases between. The length of the CDR3 is 14 residues. CDR3 region: CASSPQGAVTEAFF. The CDR3, as DNA: TGTGCCAGCAGCCCACAGGGAGCGGTCACTGAAGCTTTCTTT.

There are many counts of this clonotype. This chain links TRBV28 with TRBJ1-2; D is unclear. CDR1 MDHEN and CDR2 SYDVKM come from the germline V gene. CDR3 length: 13 residues. V was cut by 5 bases and J by 1 base, with 8 bases left in between. The CDR3 DNA reads TGTGCCAGCAGTCCCATCATTAACTATGGCTACACCTTC. Translated: CASSPIINYGYTF.

The chain combines TRBV19 with TRBJ2-5, with 8 bases lining up with TRBD1. V was pared by 6 bases and J by 5 bases, with 8 bases of the junction left unmatched. Germline V CDR1 and CDR2: LNHDA, SQIVND (reference sequence). The CDR3 runs to 14 residues. CDR3 bases: TGTGCCAGTAGAGAGACAGGGGCAGTGGAGACCCAGTACTTC. Translating gives CASRETGAVETQYF.

This clonotype was picked up many times. J is TRBJ2-3 and V is TRBV2; unclear D gene. Trimming removed 5 bases from V and 9 bases from J, with 9 bases in between. There are 11 residues in the CDR3. Germline CDR1 reads SNHLY; CDR2 reads FYNNEI. CDR3: CASSRPGTQYF. The CDR3 DNA sequence: TGTGCCAGCAGTAGGCCCGGGACGCAGTATTTT.

Ten or more counts support this clonotype. The V call is TRBV18, the J call TRBJ1-1; possibly TRBD1 for D (6 bases). Deletions cut 3 bases from V and 7 bases from J, with 18 bases between. The length of the CDR3 is 15 residues. Germline V gene lookup returns CDR1 KGHSH and CDR2 LQKENI. For the CDR3, the DNA is TGTGCCAGCTCACCTCCGGGCATGGAGGGGGTTGAAGCTTTCTTT. Translation: CASSPPGMEGVEAFF.

The chain joins TRBV9 to TRBJ1-1, with a weak D call TRBD1 (5 bases). CDR3 length: 13 amino acids. The germline V and J ends were trimmed by 0 bases and 5 bases, with 8 bases remaining between them. In germline, CDR1 is SGDLS, CDR2 YYNGEE. The CDR3 loop reads CASSVDGGTEAFF. CDR3 coding DNA: TGTGCCAGCAGCGTAGATGGGGGGACTGAAGCTTTCTTT.

This clonotype was recorded at least ten times. The genes are TRBV28 and TRBJ2-2; D gene uncertain. CDR1 and CDR2 (germline): MDHEN, SYDVKM. The CDR3 runs 12 residues. The ends were cut back, 8 bases at V and 5 bases at J, with 9 bases in the middle. CDR3 coding DNA: TGTGCCAGCGCCGACACGACCGGGGAGCTGTTTTTT. Protein sequence: CASADTTGELFF. Variable domain in full (rest from reference TRBV28 and TRBJ2-2): DVKVTQSSRYLVKRTGEKVFLECVQDMDHENMFWYRQDPGLGLRLIYFSYDVKMKEKGDIPEGYSVSREKKERFSLILESASTNQTSMYLCASADTTGELFFGEGSRLTVL.

This chain links TRBV15 with TRBJ2-1, with TRBD1 identical over 7 bases. This CDR3 is built from 13 residues. With 8 bases clipped from V and 3 bases from J, the junction kept 4 bases outside the gene matches. Germline CDR1 LNHNV, CDR2 YYDKDF (reference sequence). In nucleotides, the CDR3 is TGTGCCACCCAGAACAGGGGCTACAATGAGCAGTTCTTC. This gives the protein CATQNRGYNEQFF.

J is TRBJ2-3 and V is TRBV5-6; unclear D gene. Germline loops: CDR1 SGHDT, CDR2 YYEEEE. This CDR3 comprises 15 residues. V gave up 3 bases and J gave up 4 bases, with 15 bases separating them. This chain's CDR3 is CASSSLTGLADTQYF. The DNA of the CDR3 is TGTGCCAGCAGCTCGCTAACGGGCCTGGCAGATACGCAGTATTTT. Complete variable domain (other parts from reference TRBV5-6 and TRBJ2-3): DAGVTQSPTHLIKTRGQQVTLRCSPKSGHDTVSWYQQALGQGPQFIFQYYEEEERQRGNFPDRFSGHQFPNYSSELNVNALLLGDSALYLCASSSLTGLADTQYFGPGTRLTVL.